The 2 T cell receptor beta chains given below trace back to one sample, sequenced in a study of blood T cell repertoires in COVID-19. Profiling relied on immunoSEQ multiplex PCR, and the TCRdb table lists in-frame clones only, not all of them. The sample records about 410,000 clones, about nine tenths being singletons. The sample taken for sequencing was peripheral blood. All receptors derive from a woman aged 30 to 39 with active or convalescent COVID-19.

This clone appeared once. Other DNA sequences in the same sample also yield this CDR3. The chain uses TRBV6-5 and TRBJ1-2, with 9 bases matching TRBD1. The CDR3 runs 13 residues. With V trimmed by 5 bases and J by 6 bases, 4 bases remained unmatched. Germline loops: CDR1 MNHEY, CDR2 SVGAGI. CDR3 coding DNA: TGTGCCAGCAGTCTCACAGGGGGCGATGGCTACACCTTC. It translates to CASSLTGGDGYTF.

The gene calls are TRBV6-1 and TRBJ2-5, with D maybe TRBD1 (5 bases). The CDR3 spans 14 residues. Trimming took 3 bases from V and 5 from J, leaving 13 bases between them. Germline lookup yields CDR1 MNHNS and CDR2 SASEGT. The CDR3 bases are TGTGCCAGCAGTGACAGGCAGGGTTGGGAGACCCAGTACTTC. Encoded protein: CASSDRQGWETQYF.